This TCR beta chain is drawn from a study of T cells in Graves' hyperthyroidism and ophthalmopathy. Researchers amplified the TCR beta CDR3 regions from RNA transcripts. First-round RT-PCR targeting the TCR CDR3 was performed with the HTBI primer set. A single record per CDR3 protein comes from TCRdb applying MiXCR to the multiplex PCR reads. The data contain hundreds of thousands of distinct CDR3 sequences, roughly 20% of them seen just once; the ten biggest clones take up 34%. The authors took PBMCs from 7.5 to 10 ml fresh peripheral blood. This CDR3 comprises 14 residues. V lost 0 bases and J 5 bases, leaving 11 bases between the germline ends. Germline V gives CDR1 DFQATT, CDR2 SNEGSKA (reference sequence).

Material: blood. The chain recombines TRBV20-1 with TRBJ2-1; the D gene is possibly TRBD2 (6 bases). The clonotype originates from a man between 25 and 39 years old with Graves' ophthalmopathy. CDR3 sequence (DNA): TGCAGTGCTAGAGAACGGCGCGGGGACAATGAGCAGTTCTTC. As protein: CSARERRGDNEQFF.